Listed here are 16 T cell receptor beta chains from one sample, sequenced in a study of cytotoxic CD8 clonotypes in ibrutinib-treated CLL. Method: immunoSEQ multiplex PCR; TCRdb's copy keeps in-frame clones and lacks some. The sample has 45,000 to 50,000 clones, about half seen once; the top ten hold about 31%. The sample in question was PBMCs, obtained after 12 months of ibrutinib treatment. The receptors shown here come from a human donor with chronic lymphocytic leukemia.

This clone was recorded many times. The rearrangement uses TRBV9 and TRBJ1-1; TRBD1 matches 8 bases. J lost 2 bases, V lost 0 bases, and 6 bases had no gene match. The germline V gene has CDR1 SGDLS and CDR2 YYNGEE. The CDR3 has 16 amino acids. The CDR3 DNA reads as TGTGCCAGCAGCGTAGTATACAGGGGGATAAACACTGAAGCTTTCTTT. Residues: CASSVVYRGINTEAFF. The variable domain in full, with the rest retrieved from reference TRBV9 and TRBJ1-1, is DSGVTQTPKHLITATGQRVTLRCSPRSGDLSVYWYQQSLDQGLQFLIQYYNGEERAKGNILERFSAQQFPDLHSELNLSSLELGDSALYFCASSVVYRGINTEAFFGQGTRLTVV.

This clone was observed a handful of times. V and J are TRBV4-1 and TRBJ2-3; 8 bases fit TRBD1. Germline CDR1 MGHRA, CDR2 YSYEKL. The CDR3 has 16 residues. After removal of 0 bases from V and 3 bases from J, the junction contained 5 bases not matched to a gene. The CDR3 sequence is CASSQDTGGGTDTQYF. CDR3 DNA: TGCGCCAGCAGCCAAGATACAGGGGGAGGAACAGATACGCAGTATTTT.

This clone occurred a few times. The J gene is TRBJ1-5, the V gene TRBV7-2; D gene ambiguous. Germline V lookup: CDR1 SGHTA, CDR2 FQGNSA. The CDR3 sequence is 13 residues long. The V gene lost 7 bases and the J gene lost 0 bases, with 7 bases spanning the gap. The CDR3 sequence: CASTQNSNQPQHF. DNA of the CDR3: TGTGCCAGCACCCAGAATAGCAATCAGCCCCAGCATTTT.

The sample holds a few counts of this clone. DNA of the CDR3: TGTGCCATCAGTGAACAGGGAACTTGGAACACCGGGGAGCTGTTTTTT. Encoded protein: CAISEQGTWNTGELFF. The chain has TRBV10-3 and TRBJ2-2; a weak D match, TRBD1 (6 bases). Germline V gene sequence: CDR1 ENHRY, CDR2 SYGVKD. The CDR3 loop spans 16 amino acids. V dropped 3 bases and J dropped 1 base, with 12 bases sitting between them.

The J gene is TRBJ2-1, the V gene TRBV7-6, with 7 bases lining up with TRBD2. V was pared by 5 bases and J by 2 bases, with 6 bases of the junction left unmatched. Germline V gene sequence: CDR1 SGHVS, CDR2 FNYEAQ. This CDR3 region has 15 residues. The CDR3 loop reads CASSPILAAYNEQFF. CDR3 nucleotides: TGTGCCAGCAGCCCTATCCTAGCGGCCTACAATGAGCAGTTCTTC.

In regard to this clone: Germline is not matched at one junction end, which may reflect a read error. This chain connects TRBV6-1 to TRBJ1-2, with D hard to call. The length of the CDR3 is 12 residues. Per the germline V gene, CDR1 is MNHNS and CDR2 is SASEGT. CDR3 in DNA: TGTGCCAGCAGGGAAGCTAACTATGGCTACACCTTC. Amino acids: CASREANYGYTF.

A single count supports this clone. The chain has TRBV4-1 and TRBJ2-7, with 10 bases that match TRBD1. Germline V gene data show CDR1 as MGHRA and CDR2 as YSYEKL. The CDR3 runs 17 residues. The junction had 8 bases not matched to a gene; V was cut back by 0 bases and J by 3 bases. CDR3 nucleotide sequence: TGCGCCAGCAGCCAAGAAGGGACGGGACAGGGGCTCTACGAGCAGTACTTC. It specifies CASSQEGTGQGLYEQYF.

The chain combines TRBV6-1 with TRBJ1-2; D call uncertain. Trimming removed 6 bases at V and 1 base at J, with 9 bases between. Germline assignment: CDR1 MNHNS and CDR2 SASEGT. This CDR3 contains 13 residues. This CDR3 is CASRRDGNYGYTF. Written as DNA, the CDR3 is TGTGCCAGCAGGAGAGACGGTAACTATGGCTACACCTTC.

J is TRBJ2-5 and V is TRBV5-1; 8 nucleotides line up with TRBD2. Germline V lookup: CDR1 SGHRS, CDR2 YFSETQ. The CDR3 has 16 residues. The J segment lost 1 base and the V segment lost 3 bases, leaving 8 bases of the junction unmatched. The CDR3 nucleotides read TGCGCCAGCAGCTCTAATAGCGGGGAACTCCAAGAGACCCAGTACTTC. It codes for CASSSNSGELQETQYF.

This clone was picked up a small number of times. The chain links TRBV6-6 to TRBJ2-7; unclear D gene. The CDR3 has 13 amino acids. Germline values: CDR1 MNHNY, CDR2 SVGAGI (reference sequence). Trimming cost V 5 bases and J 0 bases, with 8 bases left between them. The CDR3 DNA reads TGTGCCAGCAGTCCGAGGAGCTCCTACGAGCAGTACTTC. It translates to CASSPRSSYEQYF.

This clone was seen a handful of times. The CDR3 protein is CASLSGGTEAFF. As DNA, the CDR3 is TGCGCCAGCCTATCCGGGGGCACTGAAGCTTTCTTT. The V gene is TRBV10-2, the J gene TRBJ1-1; TRBD1 might be the D (5 bases). This CDR3 is built from 12 residues. V lost 8 bases, J lost 4 bases, and 11 bases lay in between. Per germline, CDR1 WSHSY and CDR2 SAAADI.

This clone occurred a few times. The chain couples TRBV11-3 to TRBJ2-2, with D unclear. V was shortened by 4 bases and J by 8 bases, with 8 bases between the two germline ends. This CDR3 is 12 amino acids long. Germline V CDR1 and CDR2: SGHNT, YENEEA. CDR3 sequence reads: CASSSVRGELFF. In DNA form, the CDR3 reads TGTGCCAGCAGCTCCGTCCGGGGGGAGCTGTTTTTT. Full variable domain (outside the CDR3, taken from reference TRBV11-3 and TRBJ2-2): EAGVVQSPRYKIIEKKQPVAFWCNPISGHNTLYWYLQNLGQGPELLIRYENEEAVDDSQLPKDRFSAERLKGVDSTLKIQPAELGDSAVYLCASSSVRGELFFGEGSRLTVL.

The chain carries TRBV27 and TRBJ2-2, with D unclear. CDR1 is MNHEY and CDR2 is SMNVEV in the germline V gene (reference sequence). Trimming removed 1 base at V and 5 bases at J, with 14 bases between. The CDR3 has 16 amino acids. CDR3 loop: CASSLFWPVVTGELFF. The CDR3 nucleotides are TGTGCCAGCAGTTTATTTTGGCCGGTCGTTACCGGGGAGCTGTTTTTT.

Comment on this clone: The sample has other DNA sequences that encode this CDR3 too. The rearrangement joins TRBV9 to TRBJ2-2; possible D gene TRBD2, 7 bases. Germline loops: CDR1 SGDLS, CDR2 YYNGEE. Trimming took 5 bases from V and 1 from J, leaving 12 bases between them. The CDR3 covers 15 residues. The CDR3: CASRGGGRNTGELFF. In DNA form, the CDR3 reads TGTGCCAGCAGGGGAGGGGGTCGGAACACCGGGGAGCTGTTTTTT.

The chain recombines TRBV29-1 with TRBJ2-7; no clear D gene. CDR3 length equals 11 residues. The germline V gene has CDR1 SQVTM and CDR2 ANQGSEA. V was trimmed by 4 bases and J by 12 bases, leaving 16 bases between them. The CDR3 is CSVGTGPLVYF. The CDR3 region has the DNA TGCAGCGTTGGAACCGGGCCTCTTGTGTACTTC.

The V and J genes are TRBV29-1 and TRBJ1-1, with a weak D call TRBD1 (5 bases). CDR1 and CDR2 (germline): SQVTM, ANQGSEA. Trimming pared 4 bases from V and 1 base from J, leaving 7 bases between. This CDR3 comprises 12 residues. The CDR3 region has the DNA TGCAGCGTTGGAGACAGGAACACTGAAGCTTTCTTT. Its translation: CSVGDRNTEAFF.